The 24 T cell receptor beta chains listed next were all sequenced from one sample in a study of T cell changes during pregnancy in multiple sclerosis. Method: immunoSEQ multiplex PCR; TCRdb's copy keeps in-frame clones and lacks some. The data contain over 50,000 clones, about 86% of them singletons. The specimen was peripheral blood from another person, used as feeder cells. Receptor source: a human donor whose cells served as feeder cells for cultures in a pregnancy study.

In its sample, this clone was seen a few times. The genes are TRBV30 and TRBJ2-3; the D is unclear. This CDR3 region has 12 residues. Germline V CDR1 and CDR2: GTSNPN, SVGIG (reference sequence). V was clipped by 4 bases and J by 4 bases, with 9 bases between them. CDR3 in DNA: TGTGCCTGGATGGTCCCACCAGATACGCAGTATTTT. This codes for CAWMVPPDTQYF.

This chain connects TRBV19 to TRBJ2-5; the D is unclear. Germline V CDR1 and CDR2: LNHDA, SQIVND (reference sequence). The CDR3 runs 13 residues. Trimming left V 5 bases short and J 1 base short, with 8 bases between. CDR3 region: CASSGITQETQYF. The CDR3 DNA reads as TGTGCCAGTAGTGGGATAACCCAAGAGACCCAGTACTTC.

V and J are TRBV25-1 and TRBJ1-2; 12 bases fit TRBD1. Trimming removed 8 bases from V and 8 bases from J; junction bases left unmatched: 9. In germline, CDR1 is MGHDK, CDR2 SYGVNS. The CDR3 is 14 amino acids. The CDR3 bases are TGTGCCAGCTCCGTAGGGACAGGGGGCAGGGGCTACACCTTC. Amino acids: CASSVGTGGRGYTF.

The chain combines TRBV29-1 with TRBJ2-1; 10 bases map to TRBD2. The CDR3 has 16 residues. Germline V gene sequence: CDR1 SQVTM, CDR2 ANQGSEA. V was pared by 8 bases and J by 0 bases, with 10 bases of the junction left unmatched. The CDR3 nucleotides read TGCAGCACTAGGACTAGCGGAGCTAGCTCCTACAATGAGCAGTTCTTC. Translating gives CSTRTSGASSYNEQFF.

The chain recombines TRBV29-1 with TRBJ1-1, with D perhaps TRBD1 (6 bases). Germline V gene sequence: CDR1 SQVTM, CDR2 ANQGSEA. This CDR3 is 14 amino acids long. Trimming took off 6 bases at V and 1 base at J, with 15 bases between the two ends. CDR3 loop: CSVRPRTENTEAFF. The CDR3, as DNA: TGCAGCGTCCGCCCCCGGACAGAGAACACTGAAGCTTTCTTT.

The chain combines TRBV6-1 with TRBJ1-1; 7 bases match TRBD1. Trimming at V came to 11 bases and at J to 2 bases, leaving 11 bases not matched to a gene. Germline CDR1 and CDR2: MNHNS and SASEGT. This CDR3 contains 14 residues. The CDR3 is CAGKMTGLNTEAFF. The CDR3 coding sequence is TGTGCCGGAAAAATGACAGGGCTAAACACTGAAGCTTTCTTT.

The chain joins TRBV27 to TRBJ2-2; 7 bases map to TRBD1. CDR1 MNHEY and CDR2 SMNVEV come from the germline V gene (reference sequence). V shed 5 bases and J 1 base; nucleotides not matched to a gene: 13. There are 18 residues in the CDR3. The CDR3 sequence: CASSLKLLGQMNTGELFF. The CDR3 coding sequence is TGTGCCAGCAGTCTAAAGTTGTTGGGACAGATGAACACCGGGGAGCTGTTTTTT.

The DNA of the CDR3 is TGTGCCAGCAGCCCCCTTAATGAAAAACTGTTTTTT. Amino acids: CASSPLNEKLFF. The chain has TRBV7-9 and TRBJ1-4; D remains ambiguous. CDR1 SEHNR and CDR2 FQNEAQ come from the germline V gene (reference sequence). The CDR3 has 12 residues. V was trimmed by 5 bases and J by 4 bases, leaving 5 bases between them.

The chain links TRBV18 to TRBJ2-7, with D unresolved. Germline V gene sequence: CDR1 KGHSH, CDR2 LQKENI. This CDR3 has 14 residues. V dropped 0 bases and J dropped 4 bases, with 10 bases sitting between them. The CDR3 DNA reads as TGTGCCAGCTCACCACCAGGGAAGCCTTACGAGCAGTACTTC. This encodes CASSPPGKPYEQYF.

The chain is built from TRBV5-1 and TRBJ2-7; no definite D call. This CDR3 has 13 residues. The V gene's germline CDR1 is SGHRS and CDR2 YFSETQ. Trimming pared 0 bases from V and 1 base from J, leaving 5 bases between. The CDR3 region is CASSLGISYEQYF. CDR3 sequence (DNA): TGCGCCAGCAGCTTGGGCATTTCCTACGAGCAGTACTTC. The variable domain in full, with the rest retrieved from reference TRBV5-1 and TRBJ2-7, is KAGVTQTPRYLIKTRGQQVTLSCSPISGHRSVSWYQQTPGQGLQFLFEYFSETQRNKGNFPGRFSGRQFSNSRSEMNVSTLELGDSALYLCASSLGISYEQYFGPGTRLTVT.

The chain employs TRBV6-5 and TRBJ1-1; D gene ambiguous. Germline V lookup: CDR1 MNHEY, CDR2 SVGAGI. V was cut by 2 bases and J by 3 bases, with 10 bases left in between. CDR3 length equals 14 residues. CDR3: CASSYKGVDTEAFF. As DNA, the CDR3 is TGTGCCAGCAGTTACAAGGGTGTTGACACTGAAGCTTTCTTT.

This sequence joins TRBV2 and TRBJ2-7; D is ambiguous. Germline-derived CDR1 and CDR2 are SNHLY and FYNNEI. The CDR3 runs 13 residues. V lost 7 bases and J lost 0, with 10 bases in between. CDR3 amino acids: CASTATLSYEQYF. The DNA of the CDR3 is TGTGCCAGCACGGCCACGCTCTCCTACGAGCAGTACTTC.

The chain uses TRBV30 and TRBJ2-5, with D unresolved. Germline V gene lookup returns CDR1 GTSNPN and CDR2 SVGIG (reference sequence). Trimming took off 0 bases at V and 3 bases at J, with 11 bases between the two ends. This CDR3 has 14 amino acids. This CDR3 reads CAWSVYSLKETQYF. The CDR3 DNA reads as TGTGCCTGGAGTGTATACAGTCTCAAAGAGACCCAGTACTTC. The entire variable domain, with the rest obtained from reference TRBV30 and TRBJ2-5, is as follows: SQTIHQWPATLVQPVGSPLSLECTVEGTSNPNLYWYRQAAGRGLQLLFYSVGIGQISSEVPQNLSASRPQDRQFILSSKKLLLSDSGFYLCAWSVYSLKETQYFGPGTRLLVL.

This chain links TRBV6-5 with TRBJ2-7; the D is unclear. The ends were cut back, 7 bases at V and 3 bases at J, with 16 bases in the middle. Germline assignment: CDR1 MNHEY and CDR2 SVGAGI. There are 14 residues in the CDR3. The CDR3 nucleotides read TGTGCCAGCACCACGGCGAGATTAGGCTACGAGCAGTACTTC. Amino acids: CASTTARLGYEQYF.

The CDR3 sequence: CASSQQTGGYGYTF. The CDR3 DNA follows: TGTGCCAGCAGCCAACAGACAGGGGGGTATGGCTACACCTTC. The chain is built from TRBV4-2 and TRBJ1-2; 9 nucleotides line up with TRBD1. This CDR3 is built from 14 residues. V shed 2 bases and J 5 bases; nucleotides not matched to a gene: 3. Germline CDR1 is LGHNA and CDR2 is YNFKEQ.

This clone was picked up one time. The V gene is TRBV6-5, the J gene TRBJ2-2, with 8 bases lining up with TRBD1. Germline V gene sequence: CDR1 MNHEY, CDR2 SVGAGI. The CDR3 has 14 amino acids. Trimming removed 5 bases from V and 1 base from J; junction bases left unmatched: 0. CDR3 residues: CASSGQGNTGELFF. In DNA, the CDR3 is TGTGCCAGCAGTGGACAGGGGAACACCGGGGAGCTGTTTTTT.

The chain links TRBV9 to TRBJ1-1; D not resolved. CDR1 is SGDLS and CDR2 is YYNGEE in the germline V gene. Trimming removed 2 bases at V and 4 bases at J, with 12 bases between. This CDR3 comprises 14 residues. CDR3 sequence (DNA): TGTGCCAGCAGCGTCGACTATGAGGGCACTGAAGCTTTCTTT. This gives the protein CASSVDYEGTEAFF.

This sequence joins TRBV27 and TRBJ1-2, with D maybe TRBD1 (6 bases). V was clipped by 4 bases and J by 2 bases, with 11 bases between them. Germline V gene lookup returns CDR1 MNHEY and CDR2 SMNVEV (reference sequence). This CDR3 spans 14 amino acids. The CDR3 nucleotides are TGTGCCAGCAGTTCACCCGGACAGAACTATGGCTACACCTTC. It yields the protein CASSSPGQNYGYTF.

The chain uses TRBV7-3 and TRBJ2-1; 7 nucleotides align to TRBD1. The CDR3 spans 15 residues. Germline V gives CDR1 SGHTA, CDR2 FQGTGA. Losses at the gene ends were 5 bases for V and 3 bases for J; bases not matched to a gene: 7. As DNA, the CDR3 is TGTGCCAGCAGCCCCCACAGGGGAGACTACAATGAGCAGTTCTTC. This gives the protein CASSPHRGDYNEQFF.

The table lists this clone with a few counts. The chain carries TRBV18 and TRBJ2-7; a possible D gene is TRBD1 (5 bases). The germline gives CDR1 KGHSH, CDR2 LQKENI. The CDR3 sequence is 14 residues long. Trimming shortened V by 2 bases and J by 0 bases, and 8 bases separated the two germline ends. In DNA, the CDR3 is TGTGCCAGCTCACCAGGGGCTAGCTCCTACGAGCAGTACTTC. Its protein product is CASSPGASSYEQYF.

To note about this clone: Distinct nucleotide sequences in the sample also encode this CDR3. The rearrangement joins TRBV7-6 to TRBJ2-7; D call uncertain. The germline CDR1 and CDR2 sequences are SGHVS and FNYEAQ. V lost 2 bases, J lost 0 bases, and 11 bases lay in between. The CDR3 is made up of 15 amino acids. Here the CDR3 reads CASSLILDSSYEQYF. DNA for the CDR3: TGTGCCAGCAGCTTAATCTTAGATAGCTCCTACGAGCAGTACTTC.

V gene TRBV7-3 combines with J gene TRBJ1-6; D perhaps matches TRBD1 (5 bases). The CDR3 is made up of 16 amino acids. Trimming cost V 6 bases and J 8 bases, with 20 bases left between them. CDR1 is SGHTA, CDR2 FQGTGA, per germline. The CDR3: CASRPSLGRKHSPLHF. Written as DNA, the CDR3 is TGTGCCAGCAGGCCAAGTCTGGGACGGAAGCATTCACCCCTCCACTTT.

The CDR3 here is CASSRQGSSYNSPLHF. The CDR3 DNA sequence: TGTGCCAGCTCGCGACAGGGGAGCTCCTATAATTCACCCCTCCACTTT. This rearrangement joins TRBV18 to TRBJ1-6; 8 positions match TRBD1. The germline V gene encodes CDR1 KGHSH and CDR2 LQKENI. The V gene end was trimmed by 6 bases and the J gene end by 0 bases; junction bases not matched to a gene: 4. The CDR3 extends over 16 amino acids.

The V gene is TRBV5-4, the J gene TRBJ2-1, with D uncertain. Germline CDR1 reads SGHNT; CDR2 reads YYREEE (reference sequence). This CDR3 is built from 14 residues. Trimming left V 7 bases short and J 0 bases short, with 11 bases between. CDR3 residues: CASQRQSSYNEQFF. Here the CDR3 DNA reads TGTGCCAGCCAGCGACAAAGCTCCTACAATGAGCAGTTCTTC.